Below are 15 T cell receptor beta chains sequenced from a single sample in a study of blood T cell repertoires in COVID-19. The assay was immunoSEQ multiplex PCR, and TCRdb's table has in-frame clones only and misses some. The repertoire holds around 250,000 clones, with about nine tenths as singletons. Sequenced material: peripheral blood. The receptors derive from a man aged 25 to 40 who had recovered from COVID-19.

The CDR3 nucleotides read TGTGCCAGCTCACCACCGGTGCACAGCTACGAGCAGTACTTC. It yields the protein CASSPPVHSYEQYF. The chain links TRBV18 to TRBJ2-7; D not resolved. CDR3 length: 14 amino acids. Trimming pared 0 bases from V and 3 bases from J, leaving 9 bases between. CDR1 KGHSH and CDR2 LQKENI come from the germline V gene. The full variable domain, its missing parts supplied by reference TRBV18 and TRBJ2-7, is NAGVMQNPRHLVRRRGQEARLRCSPMKGHSHVYWYRQLPEEGLKFMVYLQKENIIDESGMPKERFSAEFPKEGPSILRIQQVVRGDSAAYFCASSPPVHSYEQYFGPGTRLTVT.

This chain joins TRBV7-8 and TRBJ2-2, with 7 positions matching TRBD1. The CDR3 runs to 15 residues. Germline lookup yields CDR1 SGHVS and CDR2 FQNEAQ. V lost 11 bases and J lost 3; bases outside the gene matches: 12. The CDR3 here is CASTPTGADTGELFF. The CDR3 nucleotides read TGTGCCTCGACCCCAACAGGGGCAGACACCGGGGAGCTGTTTTTT.

This chain connects TRBV27 to TRBJ1-1; D unclear. Germline CDR1 is MNHEY and CDR2 is SMNVEV (reference sequence). V gave up 3 bases and J gave up 3 bases, with 8 bases separating them. The CDR3 extends over 13 amino acids. CDR3 region: CASSFEEYTEAFF. In nucleotides, the CDR3 is TGTGCCAGCAGTTTTGAGGAATACACTGAAGCTTTCTTT.

J is TRBJ1-1 and V is TRBV28; 8 bases agree with TRBD1. This CDR3 has 15 amino acids. V lost 7 bases, J lost 0 bases, and 7 bases stayed unmatched. Germline V gene sequence: CDR1 MDHEN, CDR2 SYDVKM. CDR3 DNA: TGTGCCAGCAACAGGGGGGCAGGCATGAACACTGAAGCTTTCTTT. The encoded protein is CASNRGAGMNTEAFF.

The CDR3 coding sequence is TGTGCCAGCAGGGACACCATGAACACTGAAGCTTTCTTT. The encoded protein is CASRDTMNTEAFF. The chain links TRBV2 to TRBJ1-1; D might be TRBD1 (5 bases). Germline CDR1 SNHLY, CDR2 FYNNEI. The CDR3 runs to 13 residues. V was trimmed by 6 bases and J by 0 bases, leaving 8 bases between them.

This clone has a single count. The genes are TRBV5-6 and TRBJ1-3; the match to TRBD1 covers 8 bases. CDR1 and CDR2 from the germline V gene are SGHDT and YYEEEE. The CDR3 has 15 residues. V shed 4 bases, J shed 0 bases, and the junction held 3 bases outside the gene matches. CDR3 in DNA: TGTGCCAGCAGCGTAGGACAGGGCTCTGGAAACACCATATATTTT. Protein product: CASSVGQGSGNTIYF.

The rearrangement joins TRBV10-2 to TRBJ1-4; D possibly corresponds to TRBD1 (6 bases). V gave up 5 bases and J gave up 7 bases, with 14 bases separating them. The CDR3 length is 14 residues. Germline V gene sequence: CDR1 WSHSY, CDR2 SAAADI. DNA for the CDR3: TGCGCCAGCAGTCCCCTAGGGGGAAGTGAAAAACTGTTTTTT. Amino acid sequence: CASSPLGGSEKLFF.

V usage is TRBV24-1 and J usage is TRBJ2-5; 8 nucleotides match TRBD1. Per germline, CDR1 KGHDR and CDR2 SFDVKD. The CDR3 totals 17 residues. The trim removed 5 bases at V and 0 bases at J, leaving 10 bases unmatched. The CDR3 region is CATSGQGDRRYQETQYF. The CDR3 nucleotides are TGTGCCACCAGTGGCCAAGGGGACAGGAGGTACCAAGAGACCCAGTACTTC.

The chain employs TRBV15 and TRBJ2-5; D perhaps matches TRBD2 (5 bases). Trimming pared 3 bases from V and 2 bases from J, leaving 19 bases between. The germline gives CDR1 LNHNV, CDR2 YYDKDF (reference sequence). This CDR3 comprises 17 residues. DNA of the CDR3: TGTGCCACCAGCAGTCCCGTCCCAGCGGACTCTCAAGAGACCCAGTACTTC. It translates to CATSSPVPADSQETQYF.

The CDR3 reads CSVGYGYNEQFF. The CDR3 DNA is TGCAGCGTTGGCTATGGTTACAATGAGCAGTTCTTC. V and J are TRBV29-1 and TRBJ2-1, with D unresolved. The germline V gene has CDR1 SQVTM and CDR2 ANQGSEA. V gave up 4 bases and J gave up 4 bases, with 8 bases separating them. The CDR3 loop spans 12 amino acids.

DNA for the CDR3: TGTGCCACCAGTCCGGTGGTCCTCAACTATGGCTACACCTTC. Translating gives CATSPVVLNYGYTF. The chain uses TRBV24-1 and TRBJ1-2; D gene uncertain. Germline loops: CDR1 KGHDR, CDR2 SFDVKD. This CDR3 region has 14 residues. Deletions cut 6 bases from V and 2 bases from J, with 12 bases between.

This clone occurred a few times. The chain joins TRBV29-1 to TRBJ1-1; D may be TRBD1 (5 bases). V shed 3 bases and J shed 1 base, with 9 bases lying between them. CDR1 and CDR2 from the germline V gene are SQVTM and ANQGSEA. There are 13 residues in the CDR3. In DNA form, the CDR3 reads TGCAGCGTTGATCGACAGCAGAACACTGAAGCTTTCTTT. Translated: CSVDRQQNTEAFF.

This chain joins TRBV5-1 and TRBJ1-1; 7 bases line up with TRBD1. The V gene end was trimmed by 0 bases and the J gene end by 2 bases; junction bases not matched to a gene: 7. Germline V gives CDR1 SGHRS, CDR2 YFSETQ. The CDR3 extends over 16 amino acids. CDR3 in amino acids: CASSLAGDRFNTEAFF. Here the CDR3 DNA reads TGCGCCAGCAGCTTGGCTGGGGACAGATTTAACACTGAAGCTTTCTTT.

V is TRBV4-1 and J is TRBJ2-2, with D tentatively TRBD2 (5 bases). Germline CDR1 MGHRA, CDR2 YSYEKL. This CDR3 is built from 15 residues. With 5 bases removed from V and 8 bases from J, the gap between germline ends came to 18 bases. The CDR3 nucleotides read TGCGCCAGCAGCTACGTTAGGACTCCCAATGGGGAGCTGTTTTTT. Amino acid sequence: CASSYVRTPNGELFF.

This clone came up once. The rearrangement joins TRBV21-1 to TRBJ1-5; TRBD1 is the table's D call, not checked against the DNA. TRBV21-1 is a pseudogene locus. The CDR3 has 13 residues. The CDR3 region has the DNA TGTGCCAGCGGAGACAGGGCGAATCAGCCCCAGCATTTT. This codes for CASGDRANQPQHF.